This T cell receptor (beta chain) was identified in a study of CD8+CD57+ T cells in acquired aplastic anemia. Study details: Yields of DNA that came from sorted CD4+ and CD8+ cells averaged approximately 3.5 ug.

Findings and caveats of the study: With respect to CD8+ Simpson's diversity, patients and controls did not differ significantly.

The V gene's germline CDR1 is LGHNA and CDR2 YNFKEQ. The V end was cut by 5 bases, the J end by 2 bases, with 10 bases between. This CDR3 region has 13 residues. Only patients with CD8+CD57+ cell expansion on flow cytometry were chosen for sequencing. Every one of the patients had aplastic anemia (severe, acquired). Among the patients, none had received any therapy at the time of blood sampling. TCR beta VDJ combinations and CDR3 sequences were profiled from genomic DNA. TCRdb re-derived calls from the reads in MiXCR, one entry per CDR3 protein. The data show 180,000 or so distinct CDR3 sequences, under 50% seen once. Remarks on this clonotype: Its specificity is not known.

V usage is TRBV4-2 and J usage is TRBJ2-7; tentative D call: TRBD1 (6 bases). The sample was sorted CD4+, CD8+, or CD8+CD57+ T cells (not recorded which) from PBMCs. This receptor was taken from a human donor with aplastic anemia. As DNA, the CDR3 is TGTGCCAGCAGCTGGGACACCCCCTACGAGCAGTACTTC. Residues: CASSWDTPYEQYF.